The 23 T cell receptor beta chains below all came from one sample that was sequenced in a study of cytomegalovirus exposure and HLA in healthy donors. Clones were sequenced by immunoSEQ multiplex PCR, and TCRdb holds only the in-frame ones, with some missing. The table lists about 220,000 clones, around 88% of them singletons, with just under 3% in the top ten. The sequencing input was PBMCs. These receptor sequences come from a woman aged 18-29 years in good health and CMV-seronegative.

The chain is built from TRBV6-5 and TRBJ2-5, with TRBD2 matching 10 bases. This CDR3 is 14 amino acids long. With 5 bases clipped from V and 4 bases from J, the junction kept 4 bases outside the gene matches. Per germline, CDR1 MNHEY and CDR2 SVGAGI. The CDR3 sequence: CASSPRLAGETQYF. The DNA of the CDR3 is TGTGCCAGCAGTCCCCGACTAGCGGGAGAGACCCAGTACTTC.

The chain is built from TRBV7-3 and TRBJ2-1, with TRBD2 as a possible D gene (6 bases). The germline gives CDR1 SGHTA, CDR2 FQGTGA. This CDR3 spans 15 amino acids. The V end was cut by 5 bases, the J end by 0 bases, with 11 bases between. In DNA, the CDR3 is TGTGCCAGCAGCCCGACTAGGACCTCCTACAATGAGCAGTTCTTC. Translated: CASSPTRTSYNEQFF.

This clone appeared a single time. The chain carries TRBV27 and TRBJ2-7, with a tentative D call TRBD1 (6 bases). V was shortened by 3 bases and J by 2 bases, with 14 bases between the two germline ends. CDR3 size: 15 residues. CDR1 and CDR2 (germline): MNHEY, SMNVEV (reference sequence). The CDR3 coding sequence is TGTGCCAGCAGTTTCGTGGCAGGGGCAACCTACGAGCAGTACTTC. Translating it yields CASSFVAGATYEQYF.

The chain has TRBV30 and TRBJ1-1; D may be TRBD1 (5 bases). CDR1 is GTSNPN and CDR2 is SVGIG in the germline V gene (reference sequence). The CDR3 is 13 amino acids. Deletions cut 3 bases from V and 5 bases from J, with 13 bases between. This chain's CDR3 is CAWRSKGVTEAFF. The CDR3 nucleotides are TGTGCCTGGAGATCGAAAGGGGTAACTGAAGCTTTCTTT.

The V gene is TRBV18, the J gene TRBJ2-7; 10 nucleotides align to TRBD1. Per germline, CDR1 KGHSH and CDR2 LQKENI. After removal of 3 bases from V and 4 bases from J, the junction contained 9 bases not matched to a gene. The CDR3 covers 16 residues. Written as DNA, the CDR3 is TGTGCCAGCTCACCCTCATCGGACAGGGGGTTTTACGAGCAGTACTTC. It is translated as CASSPSSDRGFYEQYF. Supplemented by reference TRBV18 and TRBJ2-7, the full variable domain reads NAGVMQNPRHLVRRRGQEARLRCSPMKGHSHVYWYRQLPEEGLKFMVYLQKENIIDESGMPKERFSAEFPKEGPSILRIQQVVRGDSAAYFCASSPSSDRGFYEQYFGPGTRLTVT.

The CDR3 protein is CASTSHNEQFF. The CDR3 DNA sequence: TGTGCCAGTACATCTCACAATGAGCAGTTCTTC. V gene TRBV27 combines with J gene TRBJ2-1; D is uncertain. Trimming left V 9 bases short and J 5 bases short, with 8 bases between. The CDR3 extends over 11 amino acids. The germline V gene encodes CDR1 MNHEY and CDR2 SMNVEV (reference sequence).

V and J are TRBV18 and TRBJ1-4; D not resolved. Germline CDR1 KGHSH, CDR2 LQKENI. This CDR3 contains 13 residues. V was trimmed by 2 bases and J by 5 bases, leaving 6 bases between them. The CDR3 region is CASSPGQNEKLFF. The CDR3 region has the DNA TGTGCCAGCTCACCAGGTCAGAATGAAAAACTGTTTTTT.

This chain uses TRBV7-3 with TRBJ2-7, with 10 positions matching TRBD1. J gave up 2 bases and V 1 base, and 5 bases lay outside the gene matches. Germline V CDR1 and CDR2: SGHTA, FQGTGA. This CDR3 is built from 16 residues. Written as DNA, the CDR3 is TGTGCCAGCAGCTTAAATGGGGGGACAGGGGCCTACGAGCAGTACTTC. It yields the protein CASSLNGGTGAYEQYF.

The chain combines TRBV28 with TRBJ1-2; D not certain. This CDR3 region has 14 residues. Germline V gene data show CDR1 as MDHEN and CDR2 as SYDVKM. Trimming took off 4 bases at V and 6 bases at J, with 15 bases between the two ends. The CDR3 nucleotides are TGTGCCAGCAGTTCCCCGGGAATGAACGATGGCTACACCTTC. This codes for CASSSPGMNDGYTF.

J is TRBJ2-7 and V is TRBV6-5; 9 bases align to TRBD2. This CDR3 spans 15 amino acids. V shed 5 bases, J shed 3 bases, and the junction held 8 bases outside the gene matches. Germline-derived CDR1 and CDR2 are MNHEY and SVGAGI. CDR3 in amino acids: CASSPLAGNYYEQYF. The CDR3 DNA follows: TGTGCCAGCAGTCCCCTAGCGGGAAACTACTACGAGCAGTACTTC.

The rearrangement links TRBV7-2 to TRBJ2-7; 9 bases fit TRBD1. The CDR3 totals 14 residues. The V and J ends lost 5 bases and 2 bases, in that order; junction bases with no gene match: 4. Germline values: CDR1 SGHTA, CDR2 FQGNSA. DNA of the CDR3: TGTGCCAGCAGCCCCCGACAGGGGGCCTACGAGCAGTACTTC. Protein product: CASSPRQGAYEQYF.

This chain joins TRBV18 and TRBJ2-7; D is undetermined. The CDR3 loop spans 15 amino acids. Trimming pared 2 bases from V and 5 bases from J, leaving 16 bases between. CDR1 and CDR2 (germline): KGHSH, LQKENI. CDR3 residues: CASSPVYPGTHEQYF. CDR3 nucleotides: TGTGCCAGCTCACCAGTTTATCCAGGCACCCACGAGCAGTACTTC.

V is TRBV5-1 and J is TRBJ2-3; D is perhaps TRBD2 (6 bases). V dropped 0 bases and J dropped 2 bases, with 10 bases sitting between them. Germline CDR1 and CDR2: SGHRS and YFSETQ. The CDR3 is made up of 15 amino acids. DNA for the CDR3: TGCGCCAGCAGCTTGGTAGTAGCGGCCACAGATACGCAGTATTTT. Amino acid sequence: CASSLVVAATDTQYF.

The V gene is TRBV6-1, the J gene TRBJ1-4; no reliable D call. Germline values: CDR1 MNHNS, CDR2 SASEGT. The V end lost 3 bases, the J end lost 11 bases, and 7 bases lay between the germline ends. The CDR3 runs 11 residues. The CDR3 sequence: CASSDRLKLFF. Written as DNA, the CDR3 is TGTGCCAGCAGTGACAGGCTGAAACTGTTTTTT.

J is TRBJ2-3 and V is TRBV29-1; the match to TRBD2 covers 11 bases. CDR1 is SQVTM, CDR2 ANQGSEA, per germline. With 8 bases clipped from V and 2 bases from J, the junction kept 3 bases outside the gene matches. The CDR3 has 13 amino acids. The chain's CDR3 is CSSGLAATDTQYF. The CDR3 bases are TGCAGCTCGGGACTAGCGGCCACAGATACGCAGTATTTT.

The chain has TRBV4-2 and TRBJ2-1; D is unresolved. This CDR3 has 15 residues. Germline loops: CDR1 LGHNA, CDR2 YNFKEQ. The V end was cut by 0 bases, the J end by 8 bases, with 14 bases between. The DNA of the CDR3 is TGTGCCAGCAGCCAAGATAGACTGGCTTTGGATGAGCAGTTCTTC. This encodes CASSQDRLALDEQFF.

J is TRBJ1-4 and V is TRBV27; 7 nucleotides align to TRBD1. This CDR3 has 15 amino acids. Germline trimming cut 5 bases from V and 8 bases from J; bases unmatched to any gene: 11. CDR1 and CDR2 from the germline V gene are MNHEY and SMNVEV (reference sequence). The CDR3 DNA sequence: TGTGCCAGCAGTAACCAAAACAGGGGACGGGAAAAACTGTTTTTT. This translates into CASSNQNRGREKLFF.

The chain is built from TRBV28 and TRBJ1-1; D is uncertain. This CDR3 comprises 13 residues. Trimming pared 5 bases from V and 1 base from J, leaving 8 bases between. Germline assignment: CDR1 MDHEN and CDR2 SYDVKM. CDR3: CASSVQTNTEAFF. CDR3 in DNA: TGTGCCAGCAGTGTACAGACGAACACTGAAGCTTTCTTT.

This chain uses TRBV28 with TRBJ2-2; D unclear. Per the germline V gene, CDR1 is MDHEN and CDR2 is SYDVKM. V lost 11 bases, J lost 0 bases, and 10 bases lay in between. The CDR3 spans 13 residues. The DNA of the CDR3 is TGTGCCTGCGCCACTTCGAACACCGGGGAGCTGTTTTTT. The encoded protein is CACATSNTGELFF.

The chain is built from TRBV30 and TRBJ2-3, with D unresolved. Trimming stripped 8 bases from V and 5 bases from J, with 5 bases between. The CDR3 is 9 residues long. Germline-derived CDR1 and CDR2 are GTSNPN and SVGIG (reference sequence). The CDR3 coding sequence is TGTGCCGGCGGAGATACGCAGTATTTT. The encoded protein is CAGGDTQYF.

This clone has a handful of counts. J is TRBJ2-2 and V is TRBV6-5; D is possibly TRBD1 (6 bases). The CDR3 consists of 14 residues. V lost 6 bases and J 4 bases, leaving 12 bases between the germline ends. From germline, CDR1 is MNHEY and CDR2 SVGAGI. CDR3 sequence reads: CASSLRDTTGELFF. CDR3 sequence (DNA): TGTGCCAGCAGCCTCCGGGACACCACCGGGGAGCTGTTTTTT.

The chain has TRBV5-4 and TRBJ2-2; 10 nucleotides match TRBD1. Losses at the gene ends were 4 bases for V and 6 bases for J; bases not matched to a gene: 9. Germline assignment: CDR1 SGHNT and CDR2 YYREEE (reference sequence). The CDR3 sequence is 16 residues long. Here the CDR3 reads CASSLAGTGVPGELFF. Written as DNA, the CDR3 is TGTGCCAGCAGCCTTGCCGGGACAGGGGTTCCCGGGGAGCTGTTTTTT. Full variable domain (missing parts from reference TRBV5-4 and TRBJ2-2): ETGVTQSPTHLIKTRGQQVTLRCSSQSGHNTVSWYQQALGQGPQFIFQYYREEENGRGNFPPRFSGLQFPNYSSELNVNALELDDSALYLCASSLAGTGVPGELFFGEGSRLTVL.

This sequence joins TRBV2 and TRBJ2-1; 12 bases match TRBD2. With 6 bases clipped from V and 0 bases from J, the junction kept 9 bases outside the gene matches. The CDR3 has 18 residues. Germline V CDR1 and CDR2: SNHLY, FYNNEI. The DNA of the CDR3 is TGTGCCAGCAGGGGGCTAGCGGGGGGGCTTAGCTCCTACAATGAGCAGTTCTTC. This encodes CASRGLAGGLSSYNEQFF.